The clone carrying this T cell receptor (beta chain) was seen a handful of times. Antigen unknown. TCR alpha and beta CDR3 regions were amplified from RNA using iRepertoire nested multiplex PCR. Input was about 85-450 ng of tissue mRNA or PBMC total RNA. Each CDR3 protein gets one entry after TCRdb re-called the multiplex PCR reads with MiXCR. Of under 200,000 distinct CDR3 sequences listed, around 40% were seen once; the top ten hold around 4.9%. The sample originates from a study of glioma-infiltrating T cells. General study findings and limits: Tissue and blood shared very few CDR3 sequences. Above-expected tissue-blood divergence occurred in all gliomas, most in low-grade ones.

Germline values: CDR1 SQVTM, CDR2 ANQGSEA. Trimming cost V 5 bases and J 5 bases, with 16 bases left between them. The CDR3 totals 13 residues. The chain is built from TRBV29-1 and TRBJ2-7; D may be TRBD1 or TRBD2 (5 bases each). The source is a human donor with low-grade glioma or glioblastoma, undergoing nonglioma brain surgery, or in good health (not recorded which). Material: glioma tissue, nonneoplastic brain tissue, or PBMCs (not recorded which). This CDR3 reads CSVFPGPNNEQYF. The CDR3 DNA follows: TGCAGCGTTTTCCCGGGACCCAACAACGAGCAGTACTTC.